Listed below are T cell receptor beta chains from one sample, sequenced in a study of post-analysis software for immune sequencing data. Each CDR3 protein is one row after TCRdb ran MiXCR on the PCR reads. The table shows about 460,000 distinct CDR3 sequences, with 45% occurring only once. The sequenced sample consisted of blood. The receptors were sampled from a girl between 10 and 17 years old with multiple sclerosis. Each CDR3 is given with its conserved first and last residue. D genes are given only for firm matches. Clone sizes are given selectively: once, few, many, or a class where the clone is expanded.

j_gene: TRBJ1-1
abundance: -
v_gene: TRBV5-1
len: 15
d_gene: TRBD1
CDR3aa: CASSPYVQGGAEAFF
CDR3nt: TGCGCCAGCAGCCCGTATGTCCAGGGGGGGGCTGAAGCTTTCTTT

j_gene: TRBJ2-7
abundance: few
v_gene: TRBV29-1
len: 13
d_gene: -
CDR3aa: CSVELPSGSEQYF
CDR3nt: TGCAGCGTTGAACTCCCCTCGGGGAGCGAGCAGTACTTC

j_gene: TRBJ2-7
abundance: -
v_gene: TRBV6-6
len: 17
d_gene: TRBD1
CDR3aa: CASSFDPGQGTSYEQYF
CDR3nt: TGTGCCAGCAGTTTTGATCCGGGACAGGGCACATCCTACGAGCAGTACTTC

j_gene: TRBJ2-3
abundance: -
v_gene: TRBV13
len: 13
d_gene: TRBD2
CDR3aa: CATSQAGTDTQYF
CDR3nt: TGTGCCACTTCCCAAGCGGGAACAGATACGCAGTATTTT

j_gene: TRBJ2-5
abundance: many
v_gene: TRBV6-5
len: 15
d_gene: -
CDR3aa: CASRPRDSRKETQYF
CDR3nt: TGTGCCAGCAGGCCTAGGGACTCCCGCAAGGAGACCCAGTACTTC

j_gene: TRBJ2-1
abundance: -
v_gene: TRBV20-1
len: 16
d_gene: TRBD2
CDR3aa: CSARDGLAGDHNEQFF
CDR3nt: TGCAGTGCTAGAGATGGACTAGCGGGAGACCACAATGAGCAGTTCTTC

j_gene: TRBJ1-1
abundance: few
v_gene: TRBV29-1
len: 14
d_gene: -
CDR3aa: CSVYRSGGNTEAFF
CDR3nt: TGCAGCGTTTACAGGTCCGGCGGGAACACTGAAGCTTTCTTT

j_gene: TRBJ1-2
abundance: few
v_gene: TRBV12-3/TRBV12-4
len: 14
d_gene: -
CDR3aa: CASSSTPGYYGYTF
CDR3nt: TGTGCCAGCAGTTCAACACCAGGTTATTATGGCTACACCTTC

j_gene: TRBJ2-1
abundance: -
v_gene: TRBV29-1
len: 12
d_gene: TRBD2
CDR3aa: CSVELAGDEQFF
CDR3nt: TGCAGCGTGGAATTAGCGGGCGATGAGCAGTTCTTC

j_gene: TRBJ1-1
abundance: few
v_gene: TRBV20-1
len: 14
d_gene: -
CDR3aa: CSASVGSMNTEAFF
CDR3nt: TGCAGTGCTAGTGTTGGCAGCATGAACACTGAAGCTTTCTTT

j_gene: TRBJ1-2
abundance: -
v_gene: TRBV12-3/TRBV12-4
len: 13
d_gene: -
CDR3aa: CASRPGAGYGYTF
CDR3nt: TGTGCCAGCCGGCCCGGGGCAGGCTATGGCTACACCTTC

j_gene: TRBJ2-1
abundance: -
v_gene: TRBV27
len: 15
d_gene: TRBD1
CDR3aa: CASSVTGGYYNEQFF
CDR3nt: TGCGCCAGCAGTGTAACAGGGGGTTACTACAATGAGCAGTTCTTC

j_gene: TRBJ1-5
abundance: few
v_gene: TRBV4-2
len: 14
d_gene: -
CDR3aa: CASVGDATNQPQHF
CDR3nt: TGTGCCAGCGTAGGGGACGCGACGAATCAGCCCCAGCATTTT

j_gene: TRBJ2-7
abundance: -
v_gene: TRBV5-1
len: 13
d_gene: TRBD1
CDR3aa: CASTPGQGNEQYF
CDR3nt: TGCGCCAGCACCCCGGGACAGGGAAACGAGCAGTACTTC

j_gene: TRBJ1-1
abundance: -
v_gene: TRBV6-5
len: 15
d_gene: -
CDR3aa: CASSYSWQGNTEAFF
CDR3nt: TGTGCCAGCAGTTACAGCTGGCAGGGCAACACTGAAGCTTTCTTT

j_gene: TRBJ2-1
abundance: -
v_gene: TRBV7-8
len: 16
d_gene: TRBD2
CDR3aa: CASSLARTSGYNKQFF
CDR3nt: TGTGCCAGCAGCTTAGCGAGGACTAGCGGTTACAATAAGCAGTTCTTC

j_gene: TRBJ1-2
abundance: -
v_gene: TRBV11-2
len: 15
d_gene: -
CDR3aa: CASSAVRSFNYGYTF
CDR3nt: TGTGCCAGCAGCGCGGTTCGGTCATTTAACTATGGCTACACCTTC

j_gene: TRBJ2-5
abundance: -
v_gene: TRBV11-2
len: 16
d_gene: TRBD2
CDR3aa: CASSLRSSGPRETQYF
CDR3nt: TGTGCCAGCAGCCTACGGTCTAGCGGGCCACGAGAGACCCAGTACTTC

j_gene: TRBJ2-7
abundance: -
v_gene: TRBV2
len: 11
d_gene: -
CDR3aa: CASSGLVEQYF
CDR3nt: TGTGCCAGCAGTGGACTAGTCGAGCAGTACTTC

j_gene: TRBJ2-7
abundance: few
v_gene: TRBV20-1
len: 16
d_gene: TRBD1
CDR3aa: CSAASRDRGPSYEQYF
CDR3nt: TGCAGTGCCGCCAGCCGGGACAGGGGACCCTCCTACGAGCAGTACTTC

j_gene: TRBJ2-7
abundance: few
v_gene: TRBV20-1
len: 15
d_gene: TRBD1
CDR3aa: CSASPRQGADYEQYF
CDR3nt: TGCAGTGCTAGTCCCAGACAGGGGGCCGACTACGAGCAGTACTTC

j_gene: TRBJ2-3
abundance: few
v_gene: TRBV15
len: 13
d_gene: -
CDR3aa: CATSPRKADTQYF
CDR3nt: TGTGCCACCAGCCCCCGAAAGGCAGATACGCAGTATTTT

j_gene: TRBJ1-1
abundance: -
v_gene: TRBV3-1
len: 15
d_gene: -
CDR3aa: CASSPTGEMNTEAFF
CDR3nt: TGTGCCAGCAGCCCCACGGGGGAAATGAACACTGAAGCTTTCTTT

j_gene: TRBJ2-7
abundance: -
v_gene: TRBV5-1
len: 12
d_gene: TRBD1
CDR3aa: CASSPDRHEQYF
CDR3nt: TGCGCCAGCAGCCCGGACAGGCACGAGCAGTACTTC

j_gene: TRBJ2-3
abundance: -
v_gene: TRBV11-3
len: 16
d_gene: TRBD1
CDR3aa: CASSAPGGEGTDTQYF
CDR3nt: TGTGCCAGCAGCGCTCCAGGGGGTGAGGGCACAGATACGCAGTATTTT

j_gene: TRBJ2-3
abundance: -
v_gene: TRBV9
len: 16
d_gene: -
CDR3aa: CASSAGLRISTDTQYF
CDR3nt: TGTGCCAGCAGCGCGGGACTCAGGATTAGCACAGATACGCAGTATTTT

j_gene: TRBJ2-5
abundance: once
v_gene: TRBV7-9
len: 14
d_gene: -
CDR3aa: CASSLAADQETQYF
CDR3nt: TGTGCCAGCAGCTTAGCAGCGGACCAAGAGACCCAGTACTTC

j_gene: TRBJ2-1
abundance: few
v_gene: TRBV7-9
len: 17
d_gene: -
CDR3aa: CASSLGGQAPRRNEQFF
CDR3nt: TGTGCCAGCAGCTTAGGTGGGCAAGCCCCCCGTAGGAATGAGCAGTTCTTC

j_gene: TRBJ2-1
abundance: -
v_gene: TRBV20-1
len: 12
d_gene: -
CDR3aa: CTLMKSYNEQFF
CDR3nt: TGCACCCTAATGAAGTCCTACAATGAGCAGTTCTTC

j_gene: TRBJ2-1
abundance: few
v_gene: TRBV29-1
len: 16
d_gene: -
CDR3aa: CSVEGTSLGAYNEQFF
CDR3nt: TGCAGCGTTGAGGGAACTAGTTTAGGGGCTTACAATGAGCAGTTCTTC

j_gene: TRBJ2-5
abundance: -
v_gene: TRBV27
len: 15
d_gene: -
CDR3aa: CASSLYLVSQETQYF
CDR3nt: TGTGCCAGCAGTTTATATCTAGTCTCCCAAGAGACCCAGTACTTC

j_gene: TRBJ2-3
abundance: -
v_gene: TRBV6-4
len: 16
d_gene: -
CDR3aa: CASSDSVLGDTDTQYF
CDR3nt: TGTGCCAGCAGTGACTCGGTGCTAGGGGACACAGATACGCAGTATTTT

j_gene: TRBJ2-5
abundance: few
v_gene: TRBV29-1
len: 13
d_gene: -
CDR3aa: CSVVGVVGETQYF
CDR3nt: TGCAGCGTTGTTGGAGTAGTGGGCGAGACCCAGTACTTC

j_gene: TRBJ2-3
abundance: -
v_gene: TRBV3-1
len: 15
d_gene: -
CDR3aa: CASSHPGANTDTQYF
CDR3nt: TGTGCCAGCAGCCATCCAGGGGCTAACACAGATACGCAGTATTTT

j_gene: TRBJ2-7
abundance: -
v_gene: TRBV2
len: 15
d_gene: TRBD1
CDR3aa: CASTGQGSPSYEQYF
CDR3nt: TGTGCCAGTACGGGACAGGGATCTCCCTCCTACGAGCAGTACTTC

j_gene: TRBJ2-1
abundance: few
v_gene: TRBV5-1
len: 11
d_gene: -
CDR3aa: CASTGALEQFF
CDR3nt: TGCGCCAGCACCGGGGCCTTGGAGCAGTTCTTC

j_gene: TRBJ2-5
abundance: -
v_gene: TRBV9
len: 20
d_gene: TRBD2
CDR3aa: CASSHPYRTSGRGYQETQYF
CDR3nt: TGTGCCAGCAGCCACCCCTACAGGACTAGCGGGAGGGGGTACCAAGAGACCCAGTACTTC

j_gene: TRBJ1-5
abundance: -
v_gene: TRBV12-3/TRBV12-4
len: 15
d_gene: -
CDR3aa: CASNTWDGGNQPQHF
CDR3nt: TGTGCCAGCAATACCTGGGACGGGGGCAATCAGCCCCAGCATTTT

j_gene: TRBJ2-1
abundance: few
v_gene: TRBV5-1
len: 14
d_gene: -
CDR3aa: CASSSESSYNEQFF
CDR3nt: TGCGCCAGCAGCTCAGAGAGCTCCTACAATGAGCAGTTCTTC

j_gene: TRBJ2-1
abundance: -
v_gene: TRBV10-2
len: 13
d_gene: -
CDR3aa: CARVAGKHNEQFF
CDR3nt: TGCGCCAGGGTCGCGGGGAAACACAATGAGCAGTTCTTC

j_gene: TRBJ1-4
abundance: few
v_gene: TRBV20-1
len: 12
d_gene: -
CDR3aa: CSAGTGNEKLFF
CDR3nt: TGCAGCGCCGGGACGGGGAATGAAAAACTGTTTTTT

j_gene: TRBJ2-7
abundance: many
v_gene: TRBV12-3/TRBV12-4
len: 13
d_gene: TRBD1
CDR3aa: CASSRDRAYEQYF
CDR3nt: TGTGCCAGCAGTCGAGACAGGGCTTACGAGCAGTACTTC

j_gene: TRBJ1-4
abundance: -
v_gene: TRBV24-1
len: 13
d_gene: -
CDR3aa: CATSTGFGEKLFF
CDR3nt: TGTGCCACCAGTACCGGGTTCGGTGAAAAACTGTTTTTT

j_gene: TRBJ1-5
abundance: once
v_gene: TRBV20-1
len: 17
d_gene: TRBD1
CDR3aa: CSARALGQGGRGQPQHF
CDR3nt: TGCAGTGCTAGAGCTTTGGGACAGGGAGGACGGGGGCAGCCCCAGCATTTT

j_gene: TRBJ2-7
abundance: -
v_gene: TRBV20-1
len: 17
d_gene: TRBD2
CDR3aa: CSARGVGLAGSSYEQYF
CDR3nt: TGCAGTGCTAGAGGCGTAGGTTTAGCGGGATCGTCCTACGAGCAGTACTTC

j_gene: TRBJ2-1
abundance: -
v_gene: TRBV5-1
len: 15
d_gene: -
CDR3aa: CASSLAGIDYNEQFF
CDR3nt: TGCGCCAGCAGCTTAGCTGGGATCGATTACAATGAGCAGTTCTTC

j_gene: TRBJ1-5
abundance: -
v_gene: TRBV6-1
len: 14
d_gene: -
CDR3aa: CASSAGSGNQPQHF
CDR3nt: TGTGCCAGCAGTGCGGGGTCTGGGAATCAGCCCCAGCATTTT

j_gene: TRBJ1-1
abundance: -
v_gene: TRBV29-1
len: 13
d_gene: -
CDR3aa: CSVEVGVGTEAFF
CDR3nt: TGCAGCGTTGAAGTTGGCGTCGGCACTGAAGCTTTCTTT

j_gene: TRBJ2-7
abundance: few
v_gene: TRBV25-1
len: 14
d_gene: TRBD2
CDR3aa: CASSESGGFNEQYF
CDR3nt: TGTGCCAGCAGTGAATCGGGGGGATTCAACGAGCAGTACTTC

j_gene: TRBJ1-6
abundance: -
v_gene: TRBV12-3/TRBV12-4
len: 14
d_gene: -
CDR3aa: CASSFGPADSPLHF
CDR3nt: TGTGCCAGCAGTTTTGGCCCAGCTGATTCACCCCTCCACTTT

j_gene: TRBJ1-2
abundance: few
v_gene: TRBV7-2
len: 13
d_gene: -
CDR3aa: CARSWGPRYGYTF
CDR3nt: TGCGCCAGGTCCTGGGGCCCACGCTATGGCTACACCTTC

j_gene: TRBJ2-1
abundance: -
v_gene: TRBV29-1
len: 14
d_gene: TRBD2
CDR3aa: CSVGSGRERNEQFF
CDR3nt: TGCAGCGTTGGGAGCGGGAGGGAAAGGAATGAGCAGTTCTTC